The entry that follows covers one TCR beta chain sequence. The data are from a study of blood T cells in healthy people across ages. A second PCR, run for about 6 to 12 cycles, used a sample-barcoded 5' primer plus a J-beta primer mix. TCRdb re-called the 5' RACE reads through MiXCR, storing one row per CDR3 protein. The table lists 1.5 million to 2 million distinct CDR3 sequences, more than 35% of them singletons. Between the trimmed V and J ends, which lost 1 base and 5 bases, there was a span of 12 bases. The CDR3 spans 14 residues. Germline V gives CDR1 SGHRS, CDR2 YFSETQ. Sample: blood. The chain couples TRBV5-1 to TRBJ1-2; D not certain. The sequence derives from a human donor in good health. Here the CDR3 DNA reads TGCGCCAGCAGCTTGTACGGAAACGATTATGGCTACACCTTC. Translation: CASSLYGNDYGYTF.